Listed below are T cell receptor beta chains from one sample, sequenced in a study of T cell responses to AZD1222 COVID-19 vaccine. Sequencing was performed with immunoSEQ multiplex PCR; in TCRdb, only in-frame clones are kept and a portion is missing. In the table there are around 120,000 clones, around nine tenths of which are singletons. Source: peripheral blood, taken 28 days after the second AZD1222 dose. These receptors were taken from an adult who received the AZD1222 COVID-19 vaccine. The CDR3 runs from the conserved cysteine through the conserved F or W. D genes are given only for firm matches. Some rows mark clone size as missing; the rest say once, few, many or name a class of expanded clone.

TRBV2	.	TRBJ1-1	.	TGTGCCAGCAGTCGGGACGGCTACACTGAAGCTTTCTTT	CASSRDGYTEAFF
TRBV7-8	TRBD1	TRBJ2-1	.	TGTGCCAGCAGACAGGGGTATGAGCAGTTCTTC	CASRQGYEQFF
TRBV6-2/TRBV6-3	.	TRBJ1-5	.	TGTGCCAGCAGTCCCTGGGGTGGTGCGGGGGTATTAGGCAATCAGCCCCAGCATTTT	CASSPWGGAGVLGNQPQHF
TRBV9	.	TRBJ2-7	.	TGTGCCAGCACCCCCTTCGGCAACCCGGGGTACGAGCAGTACTTC	CASTPFGNPGYEQYF
TRBV6-4	TRBD2	TRBJ2-4	.	TGTGCCAGCAGTGAATCTAGCGGGGTCGGGGAAAACATTCAGTACTTC	CASSESSGVGENIQYF
TRBV7-6	.	TRBJ1-6	.	TGTGCCAGCAGCTTAGCGCTGGAGGGGAGGTCACCCCTCCACTTT	CASSLALEGRSPLHF
TRBV5-1	.	TRBJ2-1	.	TGCGCCAGCAGCCCCCGTGGGGTGCAGAGCTCCTACAATGAGCAGTTCTTC	CASSPRGVQSSYNEQFF
TRBV12-3/TRBV12-4	TRBD1	TRBJ1-2	.	TGTGCCAGCAGTTTACAGGGGGCTGGCTACACCTTC	CASSLQGAGYTF
TRBV12-3/TRBV12-4	.	TRBJ1-1	.	TGTGCCAGCAGTAACAGGGAGCCCACTGAAGCTTTCTTT	CASSNREPTEAFF
TRBV5-4	.	TRBJ2-7	.	TGTGCCAGCAGCTTTGGCTACGAGCAGTACTTC	CASSFGYEQYF
TRBV5-4	.	TRBJ1-1	.	TGTGCCAGCAGCCCACCTTCAGGGAGGGGCACTGAAGCTTTCTTT	CASSPPSGRGTEAFF
TRBV5-8	.	TRBJ1-5	.	TGTGCCAGCAGCTGGGGAGGCCAGACAGATAGCAATCAGCCCCAGCATTTT	CASSWGGQTDSNQPQHF
TRBV9	.	TRBJ2-3	.	TGTGCCAGCAGCGAGGTGGCAGGGTGGGCAGATACGCAGTATTTT	CASSEVAGWADTQYF
TRBV19	.	TRBJ2-6	.	TGTGCCAGTAGTATTGGAGGAGGAATTGGGGCCAACGTCCTGACTTTC	CASSIGGGIGANVLTF
TRBV27	.	TRBJ1-2	.	TGTGCCAGCAGTTTATTGTCCGTCGGGTTGGAAAGGGGCTACACCTTC	CASSLLSVGLERGYTF
TRBV18	TRBD2	TRBJ2-3	.	TGTGCCAGCTCACCCTCTAGCGGGGTAGGGGATACGCAGTATTTT	CASSPSSGVGDTQYF
TRBV28	.	TRBJ1-1	.	TGTGCCAGCAGTTTGGGGTTTCACACTGAAGCTTTCTTT	CASSLGFHTEAFF
TRBV7-9	TRBD1	TRBJ1-2	.	TGTGCCAGCAGCGGGACAGGGGGCTCAAACTATGGCTACACCTTC	CASSGTGGSNYGYTF
TRBV5-1	TRBD1	TRBJ1-2	.	TGCGCCAGCTCAGGGGGGGGGCGAGGCTATGGCTACACCTTC	CASSGGGRGYGYTF
TRBV9	.	TRBJ2-3	.	TGTGCCAGCAGCCCCCGGGGTAGCGGAACAGGCACAGATACGCAGTATTTT	CASSPRGSGTGTDTQYF
TRBV5-1	TRBD1	TRBJ1-1	.	TGCGCCAGCAGCTCGGGGGACAGGGGCACTGAAGCTTTCTTT	CASSSGDRGTEAFF
TRBV6-2/TRBV6-3	.	TRBJ2-2	few	TGTGCCAGCAGTCCCCCTGGGGGTACCACCGGGGAGCTGTTTTTT	CASSPPGGTTGELFF
TRBV13	TRBD1	TRBJ2-7	.	TGTGCCAGCAGCTCAGGGACAGGGGGGCACGAGCAGTACTTC	CASSSGTGGHEQYF
TRBV5-1	TRBD1	TRBJ2-7	.	TGCGCCAGCAGCTTGAACCCTCGGACAGGGGACGGCTACGAGCAGTACTTC	CASSLNPRTGDGYEQYF
TRBV19	.	TRBJ1-4	.	TGTGCCAGTAGTATCATCAATATGCGGCCAATCGGGGTGGGGGAACTGTTTTTT	CASSIINMRPIGVGELFF
TRBV28	.	TRBJ1-5	.	TGTGCCAGCAGAACGGGACCAGGCGTTCATCAGCCCCAGCATTTT	CASRTGPGVHQPQHF
TRBV28	.	TRBJ2-3	.	TGTGCCAGCAGGCCGGGGGTGTGGGCAGATACGCAGTATTTT	CASRPGVWADTQYF
TRBV6-6	.	TRBJ2-3	.	TGTGCCAGCAGTTACGTACTGGGCACAGATACGCAGTATTTT	CASSYVLGTDTQYF
TRBV5-1	.	TRBJ1-1	.	TGCGCCAGCAGCTTCTGGGGGCTGAACACTGAAGCTTTCTTT	CASSFWGLNTEAFF
TRBV7-8	.	TRBJ2-7	.	TGTGCCAGCAGCTTAGTAGGGGGGCAGGATTACTACGAGCAGTACTTC	CASSLVGGQDYYEQYF
TRBV7-3	TRBD2	TRBJ2-3	.	TGTGCCAGCAGCCCCCTTAGCGGGGGGCGCACAGATACGCAGTATTTT	CASSPLSGGRTDTQYF
TRBV15	TRBD1	TRBJ1-3	.	TGTGCCACCAGCAGAGATACCCCAGACAGGGCTGGAAACACCATATATTTT	CATSRDTPDRAGNTIYF
TRBV7-2	.	TRBJ2-7	.	TGTGCCAGCAGCTCCTCCGGTCCCTACGAGCAGTACTTC	CASSSSGPYEQYF
TRBV6-5	TRBD1	TRBJ2-2	.	TGTGCCAGCAGTTACCGGGACAGTTCCACCGGGGAGCTGTTTTTT	CASSYRDSSTGELFF
TRBV18	TRBD1	TRBJ1-1	.	TGTGCCAGCTCACCATTTGGACAGGGTGAAACTGAAGCTTTCTTT	CASSPFGQGETEAFF
TRBV10-2	TRBD1	TRBJ1-1	.	TGCGCCAGCAGTGCCCCGGGACAGGTCTCGGCTACGAGAGAAGCTTTCTTT	CASSAPGQVSATREAFF
TRBV5-1	.	TRBJ1-3	.	TGCGCCAGCAGCTTGGACGGCCCAGGGACTGGAAACACCATATATTTT	CASSLDGPGTGNTIYF
TRBV29-1	.	TRBJ2-7	.	TGCAGCGTTGAACATGGGGCGGGCTACGAGCAGTACTTC	CSVEHGAGYEQYF
TRBV7-8	.	TRBJ1-2	.	TGTGCCAGCAGCCCTTACGCCGTCCCGAGTCCGGATAACTATGGCTACACCTTC	CASSPYAVPSPDNYGYTF
TRBV7-8	.	TRBJ2-1	.	TGTGCCAGCAGTCCCTCGGGTAGCGAGAGCTCCTACAATGAGCAGTTCTTC	CASSPSGSESSYNEQFF
TRBV27	.	TRBJ2-1	.	TGTGCCAGCGGGGGTCCTGAGGCCTACAATGAGCAGTTCTTC	CASGGPEAYNEQFF
TRBV4-2	TRBD2	TRBJ2-5	.	TGTGCCAGCAGCCGCGGGACTAGCGGGAGGGGAGAGACCCAGTACTTC	CASSRGTSGRGETQYF
TRBV14	.	TRBJ1-6	.	TGTGCCAGCAGCCAATTAGGCTCCTATAATTCACCCCTCCACTTT	CASSQLGSYNSPLHF
TRBV9	TRBD2	TRBJ2-5	.	TGTGCCAGCAGCGGAGCGGGAGGTGAGGAGACCCAGTACTTC	CASSGAGGEETQYF
TRBV9	TRBD2	TRBJ2-5	once	TGTGCCAGCAGCGATGGTAGCGGGAATAATGGAGAGACCCAGTACTTC	CASSDGSGNNGETQYF
TRBV11-2	.	TRBJ1-1	.	TGTGCCAGCAGCCCCGGGTGGGGCCTGGGCACTGAAGCTTTCTTT	CASSPGWGLGTEAFF
TRBV9	.	TRBJ1-2	.	TGTGCCAGCAGCGGGGGGGTGAAGTATGGCTACACCTTC	CASSGGVKYGYTF
TRBV28	TRBD1	TRBJ1-2	.	TGTGCCAGCAGCTCCCCCGGGGCAGGGGGTCGCTATGGCTACACCTTC	CASSSPGAGGRYGYTF
TRBV28	.	TRBJ2-5	.	TGTGCCAGCACCAACAGGGTTGAAGAGACCCAGTACTTC	CASTNRVEETQYF
TRBV6-5	.	TRBJ2-5	.	TGTGCCAGCAGTTATGTGGGAGTCACAGAGACCCAGTACTTC	CASSYVGVTETQYF
TRBV27	.	TRBJ1-1	.	TGTGCCAGCAGGCTAAAGGGGACTCTAACCTTGAACACTGAAGCTTTCTTT	CASRLKGTLTLNTEAFF
TRBV6-1	TRBD1	TRBJ2-3	.	TGTGCCAGCAGTGTTCGGGGACAGGGGGCCGGGGATACGCAGTATTTT	CASSVRGQGAGDTQYF
TRBV3-1/TRBV3-2	.	TRBJ1-6	.	TGTGCCAGCAGCCAAGATTTGGCACCCCTCCACTTT	CASSQDLAPLHF
TRBV6-4	TRBD1	TRBJ1-1	.	TGTGCCGGCCAATGGACAGGGGAGGTAACTGAAGCTTTCTTT	CAGQWTGEVTEAFF
TRBV2	.	TRBJ2-3	.	TGTGCCAGCAGTGTTATGGGTAGGCTAGCGGATACGCAGTATTTT	CASSVMGRLADTQYF
TRBV11-3	TRBD2	TRBJ2-1	.	TGTGCCAGCAGCCCCGAAGCAGGACTAGCGGGCTACAATGAGCAGTTCTTC	CASSPEAGLAGYNEQFF
TRBV9	.	TRBJ1-6	once	TGTGCCAGCAGCGATCCACCTGGGGTAAATTCACCCCTCCACTTT	CASSDPPGVNSPLHF